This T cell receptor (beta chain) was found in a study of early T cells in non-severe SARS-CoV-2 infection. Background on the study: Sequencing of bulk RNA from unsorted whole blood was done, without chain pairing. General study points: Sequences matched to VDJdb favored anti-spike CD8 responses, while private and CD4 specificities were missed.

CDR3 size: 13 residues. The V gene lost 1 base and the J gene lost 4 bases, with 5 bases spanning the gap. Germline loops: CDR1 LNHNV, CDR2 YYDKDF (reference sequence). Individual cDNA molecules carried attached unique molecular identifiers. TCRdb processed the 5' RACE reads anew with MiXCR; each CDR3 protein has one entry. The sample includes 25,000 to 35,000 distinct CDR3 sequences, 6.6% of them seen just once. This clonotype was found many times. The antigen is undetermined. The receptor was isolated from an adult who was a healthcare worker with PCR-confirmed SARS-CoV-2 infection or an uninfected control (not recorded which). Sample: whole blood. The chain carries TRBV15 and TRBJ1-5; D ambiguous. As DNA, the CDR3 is TGTGCCACCAGCAGAGGCATAAATCAGCCCCAGCATTTT. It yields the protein CATSRGINQPQHF.